Here is one T cell receptor (beta chain) with its context. The antigen is undetermined. These data are taken from a study of monozygotic twins with cystic fibrosis. Findings of the study overall: V usage most resembled the co-twin in 13 of 16 pairs.

Sequencing used immunoSEQ multiplex PCR; TCRdb keeps in-frame clones, though not all of them. The sample contains about 30,000 clones, around four fifths of which appear only once. Trimming pared 2 bases from V and 0 bases from J, leaving 8 bases between. The V gene's germline CDR1 is GTSNPN and CDR2 SVGIG (reference sequence). This CDR3 is built from 14 residues. The genes are TRBV30 and TRBJ2-1; D is possibly TRBD2 (6 bases). The sequenced material came from blood. This sequence was found in a girl under 10 years old with cystic fibrosis. CDR3 sequence (DNA): TGTGCCTGGAGTCGGGGGAGCTCCTACAATGAGCAGTTCTTC. It yields the protein CAWSRGSSYNEQFF.